Below are 30 T cell receptor beta chains sequenced from a single sample in a study of T cell responses to AZD1222 COVID-19 vaccine. The table came from immunoSEQ multiplex PCR; TCRdb's copy has only in-frame clones and leaves some out. The sample lists about 100,000 clones; about 85% were seen once. The sequencing here drew on peripheral blood, taken 28 days after the second AZD1222 dose. The source of these receptors is an adult who received the AZD1222 COVID-19 vaccine.

V and J are TRBV6-2 or TRBV6-3 and TRBJ1-1; D is unresolved. Germline-derived CDR1 and CDR2 are MNHEY and SVGEGT. The V gene lost 2 bases and the J gene lost 3 bases, with 7 bases spanning the gap. CDR3 length: 13 amino acids. The CDR3: CASSYGRDTEAFF. In DNA, the CDR3 is TGTGCCAGCAGTTACGGTAGGGACACTGAAGCTTTCTTT.

This clone has only a few counts. The gene calls are TRBV6-6 and TRBJ1-2; tentatively, D is TRBD1 (5 bases). V lost 7 bases and J 0 bases, leaving 18 bases between the germline ends. The CDR3 extends over 16 amino acids. The germline V gene has CDR1 MNHNY and CDR2 SVGAGI (reference sequence). This CDR3 reads CASTDSQDIANYGYTF. The CDR3, as DNA: TGTGCCAGCACCGATTCGCAGGACATTGCTAACTATGGCTACACCTTC.

The chain is built from TRBV5-1 and TRBJ1-4; perhaps TRBD1 as D (6 bases). Per the germline V gene, CDR1 is SGHRS and CDR2 is YFSETQ. This CDR3 is 14 amino acids long. With 5 bases removed from V and 1 base from J, the gap between germline ends came to 9 bases. The CDR3: CASRGAVTNEKLFF. The CDR3 DNA reads TGCGCCAGCAGGGGGGCTGTAACTAATGAAAAACTGTTTTTT.

The chain uses TRBV5-4 and TRBJ2-1, with 7 bases fitting TRBD1. This CDR3 has 15 residues. V was clipped by 2 bases and J by 2 bases; unmatched bases: 4. CDR1 is SGHNT, CDR2 YYREEE, per germline (reference sequence). The CDR3 region has the DNA TGTGCCAGCAGCTTTGACAGGGAAACCTACAATGAGCAGTTCTTC. Protein: CASSFDRETYNEQFF.

This clone was detected once. The rearrangement uses TRBV10-3 and TRBJ2-7; 9 nucleotides line up with TRBD1. V dropped 4 bases and J dropped 1; count of bases not matched to a gene: 8. Germline V gives CDR1 ENHRY, CDR2 SYGVKD. The CDR3 is made up of 16 amino acids. CDR3 region: CAISGDSGQGSYEQYF. The CDR3 region has the DNA TGTGCCATCAGTGGGGATTCGGGACAGGGTTCCTACGAGCAGTACTTC.

This clone is a singleton in its sample. The V call is TRBV6-5, the J call TRBJ1-2, with D tentatively TRBD1 (5 bases). There are 13 residues in the CDR3. Germline CDR1 MNHEY, CDR2 SVGAGI. Trimming left V 6 bases short and J 3 bases short, with 11 bases between. The CDR3 DNA sequence: TGTGCCAGCAGCGCCGGGGGATACTATGGCTACACCTTC. Protein sequence: CASSAGGYYGYTF.

The chain carries TRBV5-4 and TRBJ1-2; D gene ambiguous. Trimming took off 2 bases at V and 6 bases at J, with 20 bases between the two ends. Germline CDR1 reads SGHNT; CDR2 reads YYREEE (reference sequence). The CDR3 consists of 16 residues. CDR3 DNA sequence: TGTGCCAGCAGCTTCGACCCTAAGGGTTTTGGGGATGGCTACACCTTC. Translation: CASSFDPKGFGDGYTF.

The CDR3 region has the DNA TGCGCCAGCAGCGAGATTGGACTGGCTGGGGAGCAGTACTTC. This sequence encodes CASSEIGLAGEQYF. This sequence joins TRBV4-1 and TRBJ2-7, with D possibly TRBD2 on 5 matching bases. The CDR3 extends over 14 amino acids. V was cut by 5 bases and J by 7 bases, with 18 bases left in between. Germline CDR1 reads MGHRA; CDR2 reads YSYEKL.

This rearrangement joins TRBV30 to TRBJ1-2, with 7 nucleotides matching TRBD1. The CDR3 covers 15 residues. V was clipped by 5 bases and J by 3 bases; unmatched bases: 12. Germline V lookup: CDR1 GTSNPN, CDR2 SVGIG (reference sequence). CDR3 sequence (DNA): TGTGCCTGGGCCCCTCGGGTAAGGGGGCACTATGGCTACACCTTC. It is translated as CAWAPRVRGHYGYTF.

The chain carries TRBV30 and TRBJ1-2; TRBD1 matches 8 bases. The CDR3 loop spans 15 amino acids. Trimming removed 4 bases from V and 2 bases from J; junction bases left unmatched: 9. Germline CDR1 and CDR2: GTSNPN and SVGIG (reference sequence). CDR3 coding DNA: TGTGCCTGGAAATTGCGCCAGGGGGCAAACTATGGCTACACCTTC. This codes for CAWKLRQGANYGYTF.

This clone was observed once. This chain connects TRBV3-1 (or the pseudogene TRBV3-2) to TRBJ2-2; 8 bases fit TRBD1. V lost 5 bases and J lost 1; bases outside the gene matches: 3. Germline CDR1 is LGHDT and CDR2 is YNNKEL (reference sequence). The CDR3 totals 15 residues. CDR3 coding DNA: TGTGCCAGCAGCTGGACAGGGAAGAACACCGGGGAGCTGTTTTTT. This codes for CASSWTGKNTGELFF.

V gene TRBV6-5 combines with J gene TRBJ1-1, with 11 bases aligning to TRBD1. With V trimmed by 1 base and J by 5 bases, 3 bases remained unmatched. Germline lookup yields CDR1 MNHEY and CDR2 SVGAGI. The CDR3 covers 15 residues. The CDR3 loop reads CASSYLGQGGTEAFF. Written as DNA, the CDR3 is TGTGCCAGCAGTTACTTGGGACAGGGGGGGACTGAAGCTTTCTTT.

This chain joins TRBV2 and TRBJ2-5; D unclear. This CDR3 has 15 residues. Trimming cost V 3 bases and J 5 bases, with 16 bases left between them. CDR1 and CDR2 (germline): SNHLY, FYNNEI. CDR3 protein: CASSDGDGPVETQYF. Written as DNA, the CDR3 is TGTGCCAGCAGTGATGGAGACGGACCCGTCGAGACCCAGTACTTC.

The chain has TRBV5-1 and TRBJ2-2, with 7 bases fitting TRBD1. The CDR3 consists of 15 residues. V shed 6 bases and J 1 base; nucleotides not matched to a gene: 6. Germline V CDR1 and CDR2: SGHRS, YFSETQ. CDR3: CASTMTGLNTGELFF. CDR3 nucleotides: TGCGCCAGCACCATGACAGGGCTGAACACCGGGGAGCTGTTTTTT.

This sequence joins TRBV2 and TRBJ2-3; 8 bases line up with TRBD2. CDR1 and CDR2 from the germline V gene are SNHLY and FYNNEI. Trimming at V came to 7 bases and at J to 1 base, leaving 13 bases not matched to a gene. The length of the CDR3 is 17 residues. The CDR3 sequence: CASNPKTSGGGTDTQYF. CDR3 sequence (DNA): TGTGCCAGCAACCCCAAAACTAGCGGTGGGGGCACAGATACGCAGTATTTT.

This chain connects TRBV29-1 to TRBJ2-3, with 8 bases aligning to TRBD2. Unmatched junction bases numbered 10, after V lost 3 bases and J lost 8 bases. CDR1 and CDR2 from the germline V gene are SQVTM and ANQGSEA. This CDR3 has 14 amino acids. CDR3 sequence: CSVELAGTRGTQYF. CDR3 DNA: TGCAGCGTTGAGTTAGCGGGGACTAGGGGTACGCAGTATTTT.

The rearrangement links TRBV7-9 to TRBJ2-7; D call uncertain. The V gene lost 5 bases and the J gene lost 1 base, with 15 bases spanning the gap. Per germline, CDR1 SEHNR and CDR2 FQNEAQ (reference sequence). The CDR3 is 15 amino acids. The CDR3: CASSPPQARSYEQYF. The CDR3 DNA reads as TGTGCCAGCAGCCCCCCGCAGGCTCGGTCCTACGAGCAGTACTTC.

In regard to this clone: The junction shows a germline mismatch at one end, possibly a read error. The V call is TRBV4-1, the J call TRBJ1-2; D remains ambiguous. The CDR3 loop spans 14 amino acids. Germline V gene sequence: CDR1 MGHRA, CDR2 YSYEKL. In nucleotides, the CDR3 is TGCGCCAGCAGTCAAGTTGGTCCCAACTATGGCTACACCTTC. Amino acids: CASSQVGPNYGYTF.

CDR3 region: CASSESSGGLYNEQFF. The DNA for the CDR3 is TGTGCCAGTAGTGAGTCTAGCGGGGGGTTATACAATGAGCAGTTCTTC. This chain uses TRBV19 with TRBJ2-1; 11 nucleotides align to TRBD2. With 5 bases clipped from V and 4 bases from J, the junction kept 7 bases outside the gene matches. In germline, CDR1 is LNHDA, CDR2 SQIVND (reference sequence). This CDR3 is built from 16 residues.

This clone was detected only once. The chain recombines TRBV7-2 with TRBJ2-2, with D hard to call. Trimming took off 5 bases at V and 1 base at J, with 8 bases between the two ends. Germline CDR1 is SGHTA and CDR2 is FQGNSA. The CDR3 runs to 14 residues. This CDR3 is CASSPGQNTGELFF. The CDR3 DNA follows: TGTGCCAGCAGCCCGGGCCAGAACACCGGGGAGCTGTTTTTT.

The J gene is TRBJ2-7, the V gene TRBV5-1; the match to TRBD1 covers 11 bases. The CDR3 sequence is 15 residues long. Germline loops: CDR1 SGHRS, CDR2 YFSETQ. With V trimmed by 4 bases and J by 2 bases, 5 bases remained unmatched. Written as DNA, the CDR3 is TGCGCCAGCAGCCTAGGGACAGGGGGGACCTACGAGCAGTACTTC. Its translation: CASSLGTGGTYEQYF.

The chain recombines TRBV3-1 (or the pseudogene TRBV3-2) with TRBJ1-6; no definite D call. V was shortened by 1 base and J by 7 bases, with 8 bases between the two germline ends. The CDR3 runs to 14 residues. The V gene's germline CDR1 is LGHDT and CDR2 YNNKEL (reference sequence). The CDR3 DNA is TGTGCCAGCAGCCAAGGGGCCCTAAATTCACCCCTCCACTTT. This encodes CASSQGALNSPLHF.

The rearrangement joins TRBV5-4 to TRBJ1-1; no clear D. This CDR3 contains 13 residues. Trimming removed 5 bases from V and 5 bases from J, with 13 bases in between. From germline, CDR1 is SGHNT and CDR2 YYREEE (reference sequence). DNA of the CDR3: TGTGCCAGCAGATCCACGGGTTTGACTGAAGCTTTCTTT. Translating it yields CASRSTGLTEAFF.

This rearrangement joins TRBV27 to TRBJ1-1, with D unclear. This CDR3 spans 15 amino acids. The germline CDR1 and CDR2 sequences are MNHEY and SMNVEV (reference sequence). Deletions cut 3 bases from V and 0 bases from J, with 11 bases between. For the CDR3, the DNA is TGTGCCAGCAGTTTCCGGATTCCCATGAACACTGAAGCTTTCTTT. It is translated as CASSFRIPMNTEAFF.

The V gene is TRBV5-5, the J gene TRBJ1-2, with D unresolved. The length of the CDR3 is 14 residues. The V end lost 3 bases, the J end lost 8 bases, and 17 bases lay between the germline ends. Germline V CDR1 and CDR2: SGHKS, YYEKEE (reference sequence). CDR3 nucleotide sequence: TGTGCCAGCAGCTCCCGACACTCTACAGCGGGCTACACCTTC. Encoded protein: CASSSRHSTAGYTF.

The J gene is TRBJ2-3, the V gene TRBV19; 12 positions match TRBD2. The CDR3 totals 15 residues. Trimming took 4 bases from V and 4 from J; bases not matched to a gene: 3. Germline CDR1 reads LNHDA; CDR2 reads SQIVND (reference sequence). The CDR3 sequence: CASSTSGGAADTQYF. In nucleotides, the CDR3 is TGTGCCAGTAGTACTAGCGGGGGGGCAGCAGATACGCAGTATTTT.

The chain couples TRBV7-8 to TRBJ1-5; no firm D call. Trimming removed 2 bases at V and 3 bases at J, with 5 bases between. Germline V gives CDR1 SGHVS, CDR2 FQNEAQ. CDR3 length equals 13 residues. The DNA for the CDR3 is TGTGCCAGCAGCTTACAGGACAATCAGCCCCAGCATTTT. This sequence encodes CASSLQDNQPQHF.

The chain employs TRBV24-1 and TRBJ2-3; TRBD2 might be the D (7 bases). This CDR3 region has 17 residues. Trimming pared 3 bases from V and 2 bases from J, leaving 17 bases between. Germline V gene data show CDR1 as KGHDR and CDR2 as SFDVKD. The CDR3 nucleotides are TGTGCCACCAGTGATCCCAGGGGAGGGGGGCCCACAGATACGCAGTATTTT. Translating it yields CATSDPRGGGPTDTQYF.

The chain combines TRBV10-2 with TRBJ2-1; 8 nucleotides match TRBD2. CDR3 length: 11 residues. V lost 6 bases and J lost 11; bases outside the gene matches: 3. In germline, CDR1 is WSHSY, CDR2 SAAADI. CDR3 sequence (DNA): TGCGCCAGCAGGGAGCGGGGGAAGCAGTTCTTC. Encoded protein: CASRERGKQFF.

V and J are TRBV7-2 and TRBJ1-5; the match to TRBD1 covers 8 bases. The CDR3 consists of 15 residues. Germline CDR1 is SGHTA and CDR2 is FQGNSA. V was clipped by 3 bases and J by 4 bases; unmatched bases: 5. The CDR3: CASSFQGAGNQPQHF. The CDR3 nucleotides read TGTGCCAGCAGCTTCCAGGGGGCCGGTAATCAGCCCCAGCATTTT.